The 6 T cell receptor beta chains presented below share a single source sample, sequenced in a study of CD8 T cells in ankylosing spondylitis. TCRdb fed the 5' RACE reads into MiXCR, producing one record per CDR3 protein. The table lists a few hundred thousand distinct CDR3 sequences, approximately 10% of them singletons. The sequenced sample consisted of blood, either unsorted or a sorted T cell fraction (not recorded which). These receptors were taken from a male donor with ankylosing spondylitis or in good health (not recorded which).

Points on this clonotype: A much larger clone differs by one base, so this may be a read error. The genes are TRBV5-1 and TRBJ2-7; TRBD1 aligns across 9 bases. Per the germline V gene, CDR1 is SGHRS and CDR2 is YFSETQ. This CDR3 comprises 15 residues. DNA for the CDR3: TGCGCCAGCAGCGGTCCGGGACAGGGAGCGAACGAGCAGCACTTC. This encodes CASSGPGQGANEQHF.

This clonotype was seen repeatedly, ten times or more. The chain uses TRBV10-3 and TRBJ1-6; no firm D call. There are 12 residues in the CDR3. Germline V gene sequence: CDR1 ENHRY, CDR2 SYGVKD. Trimming removed 7 bases from V and 8 bases from J, with 9 bases in between. CDR3 nucleotides: TGTGCCATCAAGAATGGTGATTCACCCCTCCACTTT. Its protein product is CAIKNGDSPLHF.

Ten or more counts support this clonotype. This sequence joins TRBV20-1 and TRBJ1-5; no clear D. Germline lookup yields CDR1 DFQATT and CDR2 SNEGSKA (reference sequence). Deletions cut 3 bases from V and 9 bases from J, with 21 bases between. This CDR3 spans 15 amino acids. The CDR3 nucleotides are TGCAGTGCTAGTCACGACCGAGGTGGTACTTTGCCCCAGCATTTT. Its translation is CSASHDRGGTLPQHF.

The chain is built from TRBV5-1 and TRBJ2-5; 8 bases fit TRBD2. Germline lookup yields CDR1 SGHRS and CDR2 YFSETQ. The CDR3 consists of 15 residues. The V gene end was trimmed by 3 bases and the J gene end by 4 bases; junction bases not matched to a gene: 8. The CDR3, as DNA: TGCGCCAGCAGCTCCGGGAGGGCAGGCAGAGAGACCCAGTACTTC. Encoded protein: CASSSGRAGRETQYF.

This rearrangement joins TRBV7-3 to TRBJ2-1; D is perhaps TRBD2 (7 bases). Trimming stripped 1 base from V and 7 bases from J, with 14 bases between. The CDR3 is made up of 15 amino acids. From germline, CDR1 is SGHTA and CDR2 FQGTGA. The DNA of the CDR3 is TGTGCCAGCAGCTTAAATGGGGGGGGGCCGAATGAGCAGTTCTTC. Amino acids: CASSLNGGGPNEQFF.

This clonotype was seen ten or more times. This chain uses TRBV11-1 with TRBJ1-1, with D possibly TRBD1 on 5 matching bases. This CDR3 has 16 residues. Trimming removed 1 base from V and 0 bases from J, with 12 bases in between. CDR1 SGHAT and CDR2 FQDESV come from the germline V gene (reference sequence). The CDR3 reads CASSLGRQSMNTEAFF. The CDR3 DNA reads as TGTGCCAGCAGCTTAGGACGACAGTCTATGAACACTGAAGCTTTCTTT. Supplemented by reference TRBV11-1 and TRBJ1-1, the full variable domain reads EAEVAQSPRYKITEKSQAVAFWCDPISGHATLYWYRQILGQGPELLVQFQDESVVDDSQLPKDRFSAERLKGVDSTLKIQPAELGDSAMYLCASSLGRQSMNTEAFFGQGTRLTVV.